This T cell receptor beta chain was profiled in a study of T-cell memory formation after mild COVID-19. V trimming: 2 bases; J trimming: 9 bases; junction bases outside the gene matches: 8. The CDR3 covers 16 residues. In this sample, this clonotype turned up many times. Antigen specificity is unknown. TCRdb passed the 5' RACE reads through MiXCR, listing each CDR3 protein once. Of 400,000 or so distinct CDR3 sequences in the sample, about 19% were seen once. Notes on the study in general: CD4/CD8 balance held among clones contracting day 15 to 85, and later expanders leaned CD4+.

The TCR was taken from an adult woman who had mild COVID-19 (a few samples of this study predate the infection). Cell type and time point are not known. Sequencing was carried out using PBMCs or a T cell subset sorted from them (not recorded which). The V and J genes are TRBV12-3 or TRBV12-4 and TRBJ2-1; TRBD2 matches at 12 bases. The CDR3 protein is CASSLITSGGTTEQFF. CDR3 nucleotide sequence: TGTGCCAGCAGTTTAATAACTAGCGGGGGGACCACTGAGCAGTTCTTC.